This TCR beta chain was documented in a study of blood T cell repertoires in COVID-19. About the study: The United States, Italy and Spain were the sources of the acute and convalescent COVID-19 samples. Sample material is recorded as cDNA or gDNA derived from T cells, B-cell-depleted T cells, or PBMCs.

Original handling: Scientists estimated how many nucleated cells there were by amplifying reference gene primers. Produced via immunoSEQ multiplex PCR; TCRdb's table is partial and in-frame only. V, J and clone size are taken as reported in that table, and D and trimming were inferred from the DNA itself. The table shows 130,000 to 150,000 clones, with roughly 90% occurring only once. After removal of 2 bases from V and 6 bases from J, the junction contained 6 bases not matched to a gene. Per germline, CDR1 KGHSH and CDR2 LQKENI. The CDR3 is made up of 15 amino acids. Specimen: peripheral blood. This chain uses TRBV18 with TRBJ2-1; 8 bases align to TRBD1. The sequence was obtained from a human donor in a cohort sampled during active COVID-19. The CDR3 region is CASSPGGTGGNEQFF. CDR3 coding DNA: TGTGCCAGCTCACCAGGGGGAACAGGGGGCAATGAGCAGTTCTTC.